The present T cell receptor (beta chain) was sequenced within a study of human T cells and chemical hapten exposure. Study results and limitations: There was alopecia in the donors, so their immune response may differ from that of healthy people.

This clonotype was seen only a few times. The antigen is unknown. The time point here: patch test 2, 6 weeks after DPC sensitization. Treatment noted: therapeutic diphenylcyclopropenone sensitization with weekly scalp DPC. Sequencing started from total RNA isolated from unfractionated whole blood. A single record per CDR3 protein comes from TCRdb applying MiXCR to the RACE reads. The sample records approximately 350,000 distinct CDR3 sequences, under 6.5% being singletons. The sequence came from a woman between 18 and 29 years old with alopecia areata. Some clones in this sample may be carry-over from other donors' samples. The sequences come from whole blood, collected in connection with sensitization to the hapten diphenylcyclopropenone (DPC).

CDR3 loop: CASSQENGEQFF. The CDR3 DNA is TGTGCCAGCAGCCAAGAGAACGGTGAGCAGTTCTTC. The chain has TRBV3-1 and TRBJ2-1; D is unclear. The CDR3 totals 12 residues. Germline V gives CDR1 LGHDT, CDR2 YNNKEL (reference sequence). V lost 0 bases and J lost 9, with 6 bases in between.